Sequencing of this T cell receptor beta chain was carried out in a study of CD8 T cells in ankylosing spondylitis. The CDR3 totals 15 residues. In germline, CDR1 is MNHEY, CDR2 SVGEGT. With 2 bases clipped from V and 6 bases from J, the junction kept 4 bases outside the gene matches. This clonotype was seen many times. Via MiXCR, TCRdb re-called the 5' RACE reads, giving one row per CDR3 protein. The sample contains under 150,000 distinct CDR3 sequences, roughly 8.3% of which appear only once. This TCR was sampled from a male donor with ankylosing spondylitis. Sequencing used synovial fluid, either unsorted or a sorted T cell fraction (not recorded which). The chain joins TRBV6-2 or TRBV6-3 to TRBJ1-6; TRBD1 aligns across 7 bases. The CDR3 DNA reads TGTGCCAGCAGTTACCAAGGGGGCTCTAATTCACCCCTCCACTTT. This sequence encodes CASSYQGGSNSPLHF.